The entry below describes one T cell receptor (beta chain). Its target is unknown. The sample is drawn from a study of T cell responses to AZD1222 COVID-19 vaccine. Profiled with immunoSEQ multiplex PCR; TCRdb holds only in-frame clones, not every one. The sample yields some 120,000 clones, about 90% seen once. Study-level results: Among vaccine-associated CD4 TCRs, coverage spanned spike, with dominance at 160-218 and 743-854. At study baseline, merely roughly 6 AZD1222 recipients were seropositive. Repertoires were collected only later (after the peak T cell response had occurred). The reported proportion of spike-specific TCRs targeting unmutated variant regions was nearly half.

Germline V CDR1 and CDR2: SGHAT, FQNNGV. The J segment lost 5 bases and the V segment lost 1 base, leaving 2 bases of the junction unmatched. CDR3 length: 14 amino acids. The specimen was peripheral blood, collected on day 0 of MenACWY control vaccination. The V call is TRBV11-2, the J call TRBJ1-5; TRBD1 matches 7 bases. The origin of this receptor is an adult in good health. In nucleotides, the CDR3 is TGTGCCAGCAGCTTAGGAACAGGGGATCAGCCCCAGCATTTT. It specifies CASSLGTGDQPQHF.